The next 15 T cell receptor beta chains were all read from a single sample in a study of response to subunit inactivated influenza vaccine. TCRdb fed the RT-PCR reads into MiXCR, producing one record per CDR3 protein. This sample has about 830,000 distinct CDR3 sequences, with about 18% found just once. Specimen: PBMCs from blood, collected less than 6 days after vaccination. These receptors came from a man aged 45-60 years who received an inactivated influenza vaccine.

This clonotype was counted only a few times. The chain combines TRBV24-1 with TRBJ2-2; D is unclear. CDR3 length: 15 amino acids. Germline values: CDR1 KGHDR, CDR2 SFDVKD. The germline V and J ends were trimmed by 4 bases and 4 bases, with 12 bases remaining between them. The chain's CDR3 is CATSDPARITGELFF. The DNA for the CDR3 is TGTGCCACCAGTGACCCGGCAAGAATCACCGGGGAGCTGTTTTTT.

The chain joins TRBV4-2 to TRBJ1-4; D gene uncertain. V gave up 1 base and J gave up 10 bases, with 10 bases separating them. There are 13 residues in the CDR3. Germline V gene lookup returns CDR1 LGHNA and CDR2 YNFKEQ. Written as DNA, the CDR3 is TGTGCCAGCAGCCAAGCTCAGGCTCGAAAACTGTTTTTT. This encodes CASSQAQARKLFF.

This clonotype was seen more than once but under ten times. The CDR3 DNA reads TGCAGTGCTAGAGATGTCCCTAGCGGGGGTGTTAGCACAGATACGCAGTATTTT. Its translation: CSARDVPSGGVSTDTQYF. This sequence joins TRBV20-1 and TRBJ2-3, with 10 bases identical to TRBD2. With V trimmed by 0 bases and J by 0 bases, 9 bases remained unmatched. CDR3 length: 18 residues. Germline lookup yields CDR1 DFQATT and CDR2 SNEGSKA (reference sequence).

The gene calls are TRBV4-3 and TRBJ2-1; TRBD2 matches at 8 bases. The CDR3 totals 20 residues. V shed 2 bases and J 3 bases; nucleotides not matched to a gene: 18. CDR1 is LGHNA, CDR2 YSLEER, per germline. As DNA, the CDR3 is TGCGCCAGCAGCCAAAGTTTCGTAAGGCGAGCGGGGGACCTCTACAATGAGCAGTTCTTC. Its translation: CASSQSFVRRAGDLYNEQFF.

This clonotype showed up just a few times. The chain links TRBV28 to TRBJ2-2; D possibly corresponds to TRBD1 (6 bases). Trimming pared 1 base from V and 7 bases from J, leaving 13 bases between. Germline values: CDR1 MDHEN, CDR2 SYDVKM. There are 15 residues in the CDR3. CDR3 protein: CASSLYRAYGGELFF. The CDR3 DNA reads as TGTGCCAGCAGTTTATACAGGGCTTACGGCGGGGAGCTGTTTTTT.

The chain recombines TRBV10-2 with TRBJ2-2; D may be TRBD2 (6 bases). Germline-derived CDR1 and CDR2 are WSHSY and SAAADI. V lost 6 bases to trimming and J lost 3 bases, with 11 bases between them. This CDR3 region has 14 residues. This chain's CDR3 is CASRGGVDTGELFF. CDR3 in DNA: TGCGCCAGCAGGGGGGGTGTCGACACCGGGGAGCTGTTTTTT.

This chain connects TRBV6-1 to TRBJ1-4, with D possibly TRBD1 on 5 matching bases. Trimming removed 5 bases at V and 8 bases at J, with 12 bases between. Germline CDR1 and CDR2: MNHNS and SASEGT. The CDR3 has 13 residues. The CDR3 DNA is TGTGCCAGCAGTACCACCGGGGACGAAAAACTGTTTTTT. It is translated as CASSTTGDEKLFF.

The table lists this clonotype with many counts. This chain links TRBV7-2 with TRBJ1-5; TRBD1 is a possible D gene (6 bases). CDR1 and CDR2 from the germline V gene are SGHTA and FQGNSA. V lost 3 bases, J lost 2 bases, and 11 bases lay in between. CDR3 size: 15 residues. DNA for the CDR3: TGTGCCAGCAGCTTGTTAGGGGGTGGCAATCAGCCCCAGCATTTT. This sequence encodes CASSLLGGGNQPQHF.

This clonotype was seen more than once but under ten times. This chain links TRBV20-1 with TRBJ2-1; TRBD2 agrees at 8 bases. This CDR3 comprises 16 residues. V lost 2 bases and J lost 8; bases outside the gene matches: 14. Germline CDR1 DFQATT, CDR2 SNEGSKA (reference sequence). The CDR3 region has the DNA TGCAGTGCTAGAAGTCGGCTGGGCGGGGGGTTAGATGAGCAGTTCTTC. Residues: CSARSRLGGGLDEQFF.

This clonotype was found a few times. V is TRBV6-5 and J is TRBJ2-5; D unclear. Germline V gives CDR1 MNHEY, CDR2 SVGAGI. V lost 2 bases and J 5 bases, leaving 9 bases between the germline ends. The CDR3 contains 13 residues. CDR3 region: CASSYQAGETQYF. Here the CDR3 DNA reads TGTGCCAGCAGTTACCAAGCCGGGGAGACCCAGTACTTC.

The rearrangement uses TRBV20-1 and TRBJ2-1, with D possibly TRBD1 on 7 matching bases. Germline lookup yields CDR1 DFQATT and CDR2 SNEGSKA (reference sequence). CDR3 length: 15 amino acids. The V end lost 3 bases, the J end lost 7 bases, and 19 bases lay between the germline ends. The CDR3 nucleotides read TGCAGTGCTAGCGCCCAGGGGGGTTTTATGAATGAGCAGTTCTTC. It is translated as CSASAQGGFMNEQFF.

This clonotype has just a few counts. J is TRBJ2-7 and V is TRBV5-1; D is uncertain. There are 13 residues in the CDR3. Germline V gene sequence: CDR1 SGHRS, CDR2 YFSETQ. The V gene lost 0 bases and the J gene lost 2 bases, with 6 bases spanning the gap. CDR3 coding DNA: TGCGCCAGCAGCTTGGACGTAGCCTACGAGCAGTACTTC. This translates into CASSLDVAYEQYF.

The chain links TRBV12-3 or TRBV12-4 to TRBJ2-5, with 12 bases that match TRBD1. The ends lost 6 bases at V and 4 bases at J; junction bases unmatched: 12. The CDR3 is 17 amino acids. CDR3 DNA sequence: TGTGCCAGCAGGAAAATATCCGGGACAGGGGGCCGAGAGACCCAGTACTTC. Translation gives CASRKISGTGGRETQYF.

Only a few counts were recorded for this clonotype. The chain has TRBV10-3 and TRBJ1-5, with D uncertain. The V and J ends lost 1 base and 7 bases respectively, with 5 bases between them. Germline assignment: CDR1 ENHRY and CDR2 SYGVKD. The CDR3 has 12 residues. The CDR3 nucleotides are TGTGCCATCAGTGAGTTTGGGCAGCCCCAGCATTTT. It translates to CAISEFGQPQHF.

This clonotype was recorded a few times. The rearrangement uses TRBV7-8 and TRBJ2-6, with D perhaps TRBD2 (6 bases). In germline, CDR1 is SGHVS, CDR2 FQNEAQ. With 3 bases removed from V and 4 bases from J, the gap between germline ends came to 13 bases. The CDR3 is 16 amino acids. CDR3 protein: CASSLAGGTGANVLTF. The CDR3 nucleotides read TGTGCCAGCAGCTTGGCCGGGGGAACCGGGGCCAACGTCCTGACTTTC.